This TCR beta chain was sequenced in a study of glioma-infiltrating T cells after dendritic cell vaccination. Sample time point: after dendritic cell vaccination, including at tumor progression/relapse. Trimming cost V 6 bases and J 4 bases; bases outside gene matches: 9. Germline V lookup: CDR1 MDHEN, CDR2 SYDVKM. The CDR3 is 15 residues long. Up to roughly 2 ug genomic DNA was used for TCRB CDR3 amplification. Using immunoSEQ multiplex PCR, the repertoire was profiled, and TCRdb retains in-frame clones only, with some absent. The sample shows 91,000 or so clones, less than 90% of them seen only once.

The sequences come from blood, collected after dendritic cell vaccination. The TCR was taken from a human donor with glioblastoma. The V gene is TRBV28, the J gene TRBJ1-2, with 9 bases lining up with TRBD1. The CDR3 here is CASSPGQGRGYGYTF. The CDR3 DNA follows: TGTGCCAGCAGCCCGGGACAGGGCCGAGGCTATGGCTACACCTTC.